This is a list of T cell receptor beta chains from one sample in a study of blood T cell repertoires in COVID-19. Libraries were prepared by immunoSEQ multiplex PCR; TCRdb keeps only in-frame clonotypes and omits some of them. The repertoire consists of 80,000 to 95,000 clones, with more than 75% occurring once and the leading ten covering roughly 15%. Sequencing used peripheral blood. The origin of the receptors is a woman between 65 and 79 years old with acute or convalescent COVID-19. Each CDR3 is given with its conserved first and last residue. The order of the fields is D gene, V gene, J gene, clone size, CDR3 protein, CDR3 DNA. D genes are given only for firm matches. Size is omitted from some rows. Given values are once, few, many or a class for expanded clones.

>NA|TRBV9|TRBJ1-5|NA
CASSETASNQPQHF
TGTGCCAGCAGCGAAACAGCTAGCAATCAGCCCCAGCATTTT
>TRBD2|TRBV4-3|TRBJ2-1|NA
CASSKVPSGTYNEQFF
TGCGCCAGCAGTAAAGTGCCTAGCGGGACCTACAATGAGCAGTTCTTC
>TRBD1|TRBV28|TRBJ1-5|NA
CASTTGDQPQHF
TGTGCCAGCACGACAGGGGATCAGCCCCAGCATTTT
>TRBD1|TRBV7-8|TRBJ1-2|NA
CASSPQGAMSRGYTF
TGTGCCAGCAGCCCACAGGGGGCTATGTCCCGCGGCTACACCTTC
>NA|TRBV28|TRBJ1-4|NA
CASSLGGTDEKLFF
TGTGCCAGCAGTTTGGGGGGAACAGATGAAAAACTGTTTTTT
>TRBD1|TRBV25-1|TRBJ1-4|NA
CASSEQGVSEKLFF
TGTGCCAGCAGTGAACAGGGGGTGAGTGAAAAACTGTTTTTT
>NA|TRBV2|TRBJ1-5|NA
CASAGDGNQPQHF
TGTGCCAGCGCGGGGGATGGCAATCAGCCCCAGCATTTT
>NA|TRBV5-1|TRBJ1-2|NA
CASREQFPANYGYTF
TGCGCCAGCAGGGAACAGTTCCCAGCTAACTATGGCTACACCTTC
>NA|TRBV5-1|TRBJ1-1|NA
CASSLLDSNTEAFF
TGCGCCAGCAGCCTCCTCGACAGTAACACTGAAGCTTTCTTT
>NA|TRBV14|TRBJ1-1|NA
CASSRRGNTEAFF
TGTGCCAGCAGCCGCCGGGGGAACACTGAAGCTTTCTTT
>NA|TRBV2|TRBJ1-2|many
CASRGGNYGYTF
TGTGCCAGCCGAGGAGGAAACTATGGCTACACCTTC
>TRBD1|TRBV9|TRBJ1-3|NA
CASSVDRDRAGSGNTIYF
TGTGCCAGCAGCGTAGATCGGGACAGGGCCGGCTCTGGAAACACCATATATTTT
>TRBD2|TRBV3-1/TRBV3-2|TRBJ2-3|once
CASNSLAGSTDTQYF
TGTGCCAGCAACTCACTAGCGGGGTCCACAGATACGCAGTATTTT
>NA|TRBV3-1/TRBV3-2|TRBJ2-6|NA
CASSQERRGSSGANVLTF
TGTGCCAGCAGCCAAGAGCGGCGGGGCTCCTCTGGGGCCAACGTCCTGACTTTC
>NA|TRBV5-4|TRBJ1-1|few
CASSLAGSTEAFF
TGTGCCAGCAGCTTGGCCGGGTCCACTGAAGCTTTCTTT
>NA|TRBV20-1|TRBJ2-3|NA
CSASLADTQYF
TGCAGTGCTAGTCTCGCAGATACGCAGTATTTT
>TRBD1|TRBV19|TRBJ2-2|once
CASSGTGDTGELFF
TGTGCCAGTAGTGGGACAGGGGACACCGGGGAGCTGTTTTTT
>NA|TRBV20-1|TRBJ1-1|NA
CSARGRGAFF
TGCAGTGCTAGGGGGCGGGGTGCTTTCTTT
>NA|TRBV10-3|TRBJ2-5|NA
CATQGGQETQYF
TGTGCCACCCAGGGAGGACAAGAGACCCAGTACTTC
>TRBD2|TRBV20-1|TRBJ2-3|NA
CSTAGVTQYF
TGCAGTACAGCGGGGGTTACGCAGTATTTT
>NA|TRBV2|TRBJ1-3|NA
CASSEWRAPGNTIYF
TGTGCCAGCAGTGAGTGGAGGGCTCCCGGAAACACCATATATTTT
>NA|TRBV18|TRBJ1-5|NA
CASSPPGERDQPQHF
TGTGCCAGCTCACCACCAGGGGAAAGGGATCAGCCCCAGCATTTT
>TRBD2|TRBV5-4|TRBJ2-1|once
CASSSTSGGVQYGQFF
TGTGCCAGCAGCTCGACAAGCGGGGGGGTACAATACGGGCAGTTCTTC